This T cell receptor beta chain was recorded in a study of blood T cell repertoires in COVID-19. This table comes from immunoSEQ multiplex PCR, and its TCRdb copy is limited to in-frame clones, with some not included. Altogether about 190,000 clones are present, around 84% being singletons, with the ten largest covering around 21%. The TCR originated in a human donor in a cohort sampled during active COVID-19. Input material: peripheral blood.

CDR3 sequence reads: CASSTSGFSGANVLTF. The CDR3 coding sequence is TGTGCCAGCAGCACATCAGGATTCAGTGGGGCCAACGTCCTGACTTTC. The V and J genes are TRBV7-9 and TRBJ2-6; D is unclear. Germline loops: CDR1 SEHNR, CDR2 FQNEAQ (reference sequence). The CDR3 length is 16 residues. Trimming removed 5 bases from V and 3 bases from J, with 14 bases in between.